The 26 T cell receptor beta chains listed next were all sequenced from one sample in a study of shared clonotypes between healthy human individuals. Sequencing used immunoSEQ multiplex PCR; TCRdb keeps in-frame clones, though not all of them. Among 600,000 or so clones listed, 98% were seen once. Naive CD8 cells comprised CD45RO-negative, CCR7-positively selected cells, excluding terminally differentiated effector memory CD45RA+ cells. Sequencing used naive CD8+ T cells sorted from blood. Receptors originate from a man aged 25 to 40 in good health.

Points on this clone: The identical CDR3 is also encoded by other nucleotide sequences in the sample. CDR3 sequence reads: CASSLGGDEQFF. The CDR3 nucleotides are TGTGCCAGCAGCTTAGGGGGGGATGAGCAGTTCTTC. This rearrangement joins TRBV7-9 to TRBJ2-1; D is possibly TRBD2 (6 bases). Germline CDR1 reads SEHNR; CDR2 reads FQNEAQ (reference sequence). V was clipped by 1 base and J by 8 bases, with 6 bases between them. CDR3 length equals 12 residues.

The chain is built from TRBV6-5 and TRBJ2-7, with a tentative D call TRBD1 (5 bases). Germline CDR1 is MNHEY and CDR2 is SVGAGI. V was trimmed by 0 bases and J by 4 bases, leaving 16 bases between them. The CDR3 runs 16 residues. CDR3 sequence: CASSYSRQGVGYEQYF. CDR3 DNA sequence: TGTGCCAGCAGTTACTCGAGGCAGGGTGTGGGGTACGAGCAGTACTTC.

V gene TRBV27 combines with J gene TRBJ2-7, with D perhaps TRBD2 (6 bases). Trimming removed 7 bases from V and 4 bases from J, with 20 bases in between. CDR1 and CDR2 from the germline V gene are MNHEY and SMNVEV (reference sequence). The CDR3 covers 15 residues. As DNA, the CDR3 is TGTGCCAGCACAAATCGGGGAGGTTACGTTTACGAGCAGTACTTC. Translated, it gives CASTNRGGYVYEQYF.

CDR3 amino acids: CASSAGTGGKEAFF. The CDR3, as DNA: TGTGCCAGCAGCGCCGGGACAGGGGGTAAGGAAGCTTTCTTT. The rearrangement joins TRBV9 to TRBJ1-1, with 11 positions matching TRBD1. This CDR3 is built from 14 residues. CDR1 is SGDLS, CDR2 YYNGEE, per germline. V was pared by 3 bases and J by 8 bases, with 6 bases of the junction left unmatched.

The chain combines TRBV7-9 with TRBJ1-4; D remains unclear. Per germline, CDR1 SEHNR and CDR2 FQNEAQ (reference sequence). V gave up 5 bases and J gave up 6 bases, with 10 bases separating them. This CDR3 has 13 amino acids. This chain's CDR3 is CASSHFGDEKLFF. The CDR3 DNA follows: TGTGCCAGCAGCCATTTTGGGGATGAAAAACTGTTTTTT.

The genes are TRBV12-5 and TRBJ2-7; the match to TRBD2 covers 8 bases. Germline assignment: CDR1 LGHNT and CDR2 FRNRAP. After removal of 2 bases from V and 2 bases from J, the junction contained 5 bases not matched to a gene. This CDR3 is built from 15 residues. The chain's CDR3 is CASGLSSGRTYEQYF. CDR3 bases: TGTGCTAGTGGTTTGTCCAGCGGGAGAACCTACGAGCAGTACTTC.

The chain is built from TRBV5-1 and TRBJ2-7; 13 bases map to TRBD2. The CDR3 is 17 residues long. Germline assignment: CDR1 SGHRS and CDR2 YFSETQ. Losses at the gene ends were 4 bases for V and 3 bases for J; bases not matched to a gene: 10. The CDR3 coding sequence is TGCGCCAGCAGCGTGGGACTAGCGGGAAAGGGGAGCTACGAGCAGTACTTC. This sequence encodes CASSVGLAGKGSYEQYF.

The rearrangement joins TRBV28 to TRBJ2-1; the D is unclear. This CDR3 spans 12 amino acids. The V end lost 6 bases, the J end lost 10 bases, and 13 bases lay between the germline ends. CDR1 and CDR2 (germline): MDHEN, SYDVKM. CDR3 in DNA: TGTGCCAGCAGCGTCGGAAATGGCGAGCAGTTCTTC. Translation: CASSVGNGEQFF.

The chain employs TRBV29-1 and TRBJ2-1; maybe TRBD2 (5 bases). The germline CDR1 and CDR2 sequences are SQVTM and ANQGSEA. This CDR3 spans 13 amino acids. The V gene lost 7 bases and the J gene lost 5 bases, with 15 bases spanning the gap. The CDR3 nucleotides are TGCAGCGCCGAAGGGCTAGCAGACAATGAGCAGTTCTTC. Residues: CSAEGLADNEQFF.

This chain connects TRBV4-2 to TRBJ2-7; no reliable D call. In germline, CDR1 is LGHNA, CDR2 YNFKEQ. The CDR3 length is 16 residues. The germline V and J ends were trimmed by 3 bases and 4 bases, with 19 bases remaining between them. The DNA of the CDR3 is TGTGCCAGCAGCCAGGCTCGCGGTCGTTTTCTTTACGAGCAGTACTTC. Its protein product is CASSQARGRFLYEQYF.

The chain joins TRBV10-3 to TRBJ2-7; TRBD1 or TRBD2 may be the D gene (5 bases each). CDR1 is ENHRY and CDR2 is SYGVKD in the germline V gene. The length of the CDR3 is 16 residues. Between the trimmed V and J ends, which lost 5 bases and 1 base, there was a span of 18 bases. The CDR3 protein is CAISTSHRDPSYEQYF. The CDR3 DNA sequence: TGTGCCATCAGTACCTCCCACCGGGACCCTTCCTACGAGCAGTACTTC.

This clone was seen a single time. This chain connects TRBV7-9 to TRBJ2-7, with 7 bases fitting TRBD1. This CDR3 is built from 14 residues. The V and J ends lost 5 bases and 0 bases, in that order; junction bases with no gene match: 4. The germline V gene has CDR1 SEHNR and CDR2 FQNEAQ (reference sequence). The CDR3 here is CASSGGQVSYEQYF. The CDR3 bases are TGTGCCAGCAGCGGAGGACAGGTCTCCTACGAGCAGTACTTC.

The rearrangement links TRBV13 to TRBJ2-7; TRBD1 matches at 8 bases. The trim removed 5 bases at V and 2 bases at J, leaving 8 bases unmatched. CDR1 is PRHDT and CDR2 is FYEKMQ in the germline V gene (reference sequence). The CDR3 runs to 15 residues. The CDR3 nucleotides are TGTGCCAGCAGCCCAAGGACAGGGTATCCCTACGAGCAGTACTTC. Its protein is CASSPRTGYPYEQYF.

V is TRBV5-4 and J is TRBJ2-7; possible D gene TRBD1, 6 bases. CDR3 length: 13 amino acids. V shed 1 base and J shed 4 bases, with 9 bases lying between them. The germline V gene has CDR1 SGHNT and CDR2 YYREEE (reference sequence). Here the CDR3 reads CASSLRGIYEQYF. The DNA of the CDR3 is TGTGCCAGCAGCTTGAGGGGGATATACGAGCAGTACTTC.

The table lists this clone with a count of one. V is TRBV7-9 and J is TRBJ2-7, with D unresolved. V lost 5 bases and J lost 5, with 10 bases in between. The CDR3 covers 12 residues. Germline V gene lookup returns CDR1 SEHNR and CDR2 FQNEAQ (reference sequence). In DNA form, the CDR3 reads TGTGCCAGCAGCCGCGATTTAGACGAGCAGTACTTC. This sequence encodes CASSRDLDEQYF. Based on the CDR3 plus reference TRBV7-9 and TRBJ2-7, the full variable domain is DTGVSQNPRHKITKRGQNVTFRCDPISEHNRLYWYRQTLGQGPEFLTYFQNEAQLEKSRLLSDRFSAERPKGSFSTLEIQRTEQGDSAMYLCASSRDLDEQYFGPGTRLTVT.

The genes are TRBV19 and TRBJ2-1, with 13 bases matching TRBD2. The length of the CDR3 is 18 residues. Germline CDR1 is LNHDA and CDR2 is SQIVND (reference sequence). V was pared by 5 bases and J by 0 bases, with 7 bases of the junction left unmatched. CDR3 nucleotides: TGTGCCAGTAGTCCCGGGACTAGCGGGATTAGCTCCTACAATGAGCAGTTCTTC. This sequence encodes CASSPGTSGISSYNEQFF.

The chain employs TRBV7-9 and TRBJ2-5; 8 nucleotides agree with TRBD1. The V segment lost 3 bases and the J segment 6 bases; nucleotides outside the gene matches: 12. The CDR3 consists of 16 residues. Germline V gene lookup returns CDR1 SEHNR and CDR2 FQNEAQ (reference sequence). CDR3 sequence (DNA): TGTGCCAGCAGCTTCCCGACAGGGGAAGGGGGGAAGACCCAGTACTTC. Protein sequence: CASSFPTGEGGKTQYF.

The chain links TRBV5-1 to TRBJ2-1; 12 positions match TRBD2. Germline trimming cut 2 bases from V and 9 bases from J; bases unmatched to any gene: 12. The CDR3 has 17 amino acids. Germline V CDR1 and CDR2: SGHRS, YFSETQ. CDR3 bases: TGCGCCAGCAGCTTTACCGGACTAGCGGGACTAATTAGTGAGCAGTTCTTC. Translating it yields CASSFTGLAGLISEQFF. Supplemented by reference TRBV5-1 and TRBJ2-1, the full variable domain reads KAGVTQTPRYLIKTRGQQVTLSCSPISGHRSVSWYQQTPGQGLQFLFEYFSETQRNKGNFPGRFSGRQFSNSRSEMNVSTLELGDSALYLCASSFTGLAGLISEQFFGPGTRLTVL.

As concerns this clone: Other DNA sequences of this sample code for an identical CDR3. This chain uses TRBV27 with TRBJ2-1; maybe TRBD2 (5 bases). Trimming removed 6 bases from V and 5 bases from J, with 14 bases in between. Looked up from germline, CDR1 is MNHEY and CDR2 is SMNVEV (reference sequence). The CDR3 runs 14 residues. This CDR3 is CASSLSGTHNEQFF. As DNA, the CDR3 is TGTGCCAGCAGCCTAAGCGGCACACACAATGAGCAGTTCTTC.

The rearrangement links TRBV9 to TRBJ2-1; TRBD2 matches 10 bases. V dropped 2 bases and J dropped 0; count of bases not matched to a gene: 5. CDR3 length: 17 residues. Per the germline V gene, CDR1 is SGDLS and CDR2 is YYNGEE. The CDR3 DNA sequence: TGTGCCAGCAGCGTGAGAGCGGGAGGGTTCTCCTACAATGAGCAGTTCTTC. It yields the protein CASSVRAGGFSYNEQFF. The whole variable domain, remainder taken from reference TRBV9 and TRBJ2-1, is DSGVTQTPKHLITATGQRVTLRCSPRSGDLSVYWYQQSLDQGLQFLIQYYNGEERAKGNILERFSAQQFPDLHSELNLSSLELGDSALYFCASSVRAGGFSYNEQFFGPGTRLTVL.

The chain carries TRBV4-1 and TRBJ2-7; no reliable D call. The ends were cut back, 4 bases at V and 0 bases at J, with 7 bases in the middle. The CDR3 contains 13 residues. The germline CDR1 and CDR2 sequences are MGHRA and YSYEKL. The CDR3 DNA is TGCGCCAGCAGCCTGACCTTCTCCTACGAGCAGTACTTC. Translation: CASSLTFSYEQYF.

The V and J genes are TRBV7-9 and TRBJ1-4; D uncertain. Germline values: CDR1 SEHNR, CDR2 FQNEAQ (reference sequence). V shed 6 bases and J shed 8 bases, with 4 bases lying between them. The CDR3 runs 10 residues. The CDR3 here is CASRGEKLFF. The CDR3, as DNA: TGTGCCAGCAGAGGGGAAAAACTGTTTTTT.

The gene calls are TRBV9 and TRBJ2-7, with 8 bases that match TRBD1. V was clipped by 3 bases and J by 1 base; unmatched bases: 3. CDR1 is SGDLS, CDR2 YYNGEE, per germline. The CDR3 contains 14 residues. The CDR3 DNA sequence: TGTGCCAGCAGCGGACAGGGGTTATCCTACGAGCAGTACTTC. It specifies CASSGQGLSYEQYF.

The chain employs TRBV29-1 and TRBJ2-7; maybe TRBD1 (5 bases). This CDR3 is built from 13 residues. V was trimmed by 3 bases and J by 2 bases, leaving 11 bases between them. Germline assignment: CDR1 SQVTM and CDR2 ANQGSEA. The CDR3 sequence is CSVEADKTYEQYF. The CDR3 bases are TGCAGCGTTGAGGCGGACAAGACCTACGAGCAGTACTTC.

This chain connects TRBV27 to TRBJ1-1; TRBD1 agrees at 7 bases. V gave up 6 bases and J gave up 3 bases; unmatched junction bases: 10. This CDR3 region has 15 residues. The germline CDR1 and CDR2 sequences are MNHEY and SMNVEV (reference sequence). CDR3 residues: CASRQGMRYDTEAFF. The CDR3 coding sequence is TGTGCCAGCAGACAGGGGATGAGGTATGACACTGAAGCTTTCTTT.

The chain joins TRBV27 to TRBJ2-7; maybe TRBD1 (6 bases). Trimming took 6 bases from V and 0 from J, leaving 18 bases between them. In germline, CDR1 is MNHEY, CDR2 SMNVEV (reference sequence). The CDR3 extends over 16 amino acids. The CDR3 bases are TGTGCCAGCAGCCCCCGCCAGGGGATTAACTCCTACGAGCAGTACTTC. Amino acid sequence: CASSPRQGINSYEQYF.